The next 30 T cell receptor beta chains were all read from a single sample in a study of blood T cell repertoires in COVID-19. Produced via immunoSEQ multiplex PCR; TCRdb's table is partial and in-frame only. The sample comprises some 290,000 clones, 86% of which are singletons, and around 3.6% rests with the top ten. Material: peripheral blood. The receptor set was obtained from a young man with active or convalescent COVID-19.

The V call is TRBV6-5, the J call TRBJ1-1; D is unclear. Trimming took off 2 bases at V and 1 base at J, with 11 bases between the two ends. The CDR3 is made up of 15 amino acids. Per germline, CDR1 MNHEY and CDR2 SVGAGI. CDR3 in amino acids: CASSYGRGWNTEAFF. CDR3 nucleotides: TGTGCCAGCAGTTACGGGCGGGGTTGGAACACTGAAGCTTTCTTT.

The CDR3 coding sequence is TGTGCCAGCAGCTTAGGGACGGGACAGGGCTACGAGCAGTACTTC. Its translation is CASSLGTGQGYEQYF. The rearrangement joins TRBV7-9 to TRBJ2-7, with 9 bases fitting TRBD1. V gave up 1 base and J gave up 3 bases; unmatched junction bases: 4. CDR1 SEHNR and CDR2 FQNEAQ come from the germline V gene (reference sequence). This CDR3 has 15 residues.

CDR3 protein: CASSVSGSYEQYF. CDR3 coding DNA: TGTGCCAGCAGCGTTAGTGGTTCCTACGAGCAGTACTTC. The chain has TRBV9 and TRBJ2-7; D is ambiguous. This CDR3 comprises 13 residues. CDR1 and CDR2 from the germline V gene are SGDLS and YYNGEE. V lost 2 bases and J lost 1, with 7 bases in between.

The genes are TRBV19 and TRBJ1-3; 7 bases fit TRBD1. CDR1 LNHDA and CDR2 SQIVND come from the germline V gene (reference sequence). J lost 0 bases, V lost 1 base, and 6 bases had no gene match. The CDR3 has 17 amino acids. CDR3: CASSIGQGVFSGNTIYF. The CDR3 nucleotides read TGTGCCAGTAGTATAGGGCAGGGGGTTTTCTCTGGAAACACCATATATTTT.

The chain couples TRBV5-6 to TRBJ2-2; D is unclear. This CDR3 comprises 15 residues. Trimming took 4 bases from V and 6 from J, leaving 16 bases between them. Germline V gene lookup returns CDR1 SGHDT and CDR2 YYEEEE. The CDR3 DNA is TGTGCCAGCAGCACGCGACCACGAGGTCCCGGGGAGCTGTTTTTT. Translation: CASSTRPRGPGELFF. Based on the CDR3 plus reference TRBV5-6 and TRBJ2-2, the full variable domain is DAGVTQSPTHLIKTRGQQVTLRCSPKSGHDTVSWYQQALGQGPQFIFQYYEEEERQRGNFPDRFSGHQFPNYSSELNVNALLLGDSALYLCASSTRPRGPGELFFGEGSRLTVL.

The rearrangement links TRBV5-5 to TRBJ2-7; TRBD2 is a possible D gene (6 bases). Trimming cost V 7 bases and J 1 base, with 15 bases left between them. This CDR3 comprises 14 residues. Germline V lookup: CDR1 SGHKS, CDR2 YYEKEE (reference sequence). The CDR3 is CASSRESGSYEQYF. DNA of the CDR3: TGTGCCAGCTCACGGGAGAGCGGATCCTACGAGCAGTACTTC.

This clone occurred a few times. The chain links TRBV7-9 to TRBJ2-7; the D gene is possibly TRBD1 (6 bases). This CDR3 has 15 amino acids. Per germline, CDR1 SEHNR and CDR2 FQNEAQ (reference sequence). V gave up 0 bases and J gave up 7 bases, with 16 bases separating them. CDR3 bases: TGTGCCAGCAGCTTAGCCAGTTGGGGGCTTGGTGAGCAGTACTTC. Its translation is CASSLASWGLGEQYF.

The sample holds a few counts of this clone. The V and J genes are TRBV10-3 and TRBJ2-2; D unresolved. V was clipped by 2 bases and J by 4 bases, with 11 bases between them. Germline V CDR1 and CDR2: ENHRY, SYGVKD. The CDR3 extends over 15 amino acids. CDR3 sequence reads: CAISEPYPGTGELFF. The DNA of the CDR3 is TGTGCCATCAGTGAGCCCTACCCCGGCACCGGGGAGCTGTTTTTT.

The genes are TRBV7-9 and TRBJ1-1; D is unclear. With 8 bases removed from V and 1 base from J, the gap between germline ends came to 8 bases. The CDR3 extends over 12 amino acids. Germline CDR1 and CDR2: SEHNR and FQNEAQ (reference sequence). CDR3 amino acids: CASAAANTEAFF. CDR3 in DNA: TGTGCCAGCGCGGCGGCGAACACTGAAGCTTTCTTT.

The chain uses TRBV3-1 (or the pseudogene TRBV3-2) and TRBJ2-5; TRBD1 might be the D (6 bases). V was cut by 4 bases and J by 0 bases, with 9 bases left in between. Germline CDR1 is LGHDT and CDR2 is YNNKEL (reference sequence). The CDR3 sequence is 14 residues long. DNA for the CDR3: TGTGCCAGCAGCCCGAGGACAGACCAAGAGACCCAGTACTTC. Its translation: CASSPRTDQETQYF.

The chain links TRBV6-5 to TRBJ1-6, with no clear D. V was trimmed by 0 bases and J by 8 bases, leaving 11 bases between them. This CDR3 comprises 15 residues. Germline-derived CDR1 and CDR2 are MNHEY and SVGAGI. The CDR3 sequence: CASSYSITADSPLHF. Here the CDR3 DNA reads TGTGCCAGCAGTTACTCTATCACCGCAGATTCACCCCTCCACTTT.

This chain joins TRBV7-2 and TRBJ2-4; 8 positions match TRBD2. This CDR3 contains 15 residues. V shed 5 bases and J 6 bases; nucleotides not matched to a gene: 9. Germline V gene lookup returns CDR1 SGHTA and CDR2 FQGNSA. CDR3 region: CASSPLGTSGNIQYF. CDR3 bases: TGTGCCAGCAGCCCCTTAGGTACTAGCGGAAACATTCAGTACTTC.

The CDR3 region is CASSEGTPNQPQHF. The CDR3, as DNA: TGCGCCAGCAGTGAGGGGACACCCAATCAGCCCCAGCATTTT. The chain couples TRBV10-1 to TRBJ1-5, with TRBD1 as a possible D gene (6 bases). CDR1 and CDR2 (germline): WNHNN, SYGVQD (reference sequence). V dropped 2 bases and J dropped 3 bases, with 8 bases sitting between them. The CDR3 has 14 amino acids.

The chain couples TRBV11-1 to TRBJ2-1, with no clear D. Trimming removed 3 bases at V and 2 bases at J, with 11 bases between. Germline V lookup: CDR1 SGHAT, CDR2 FQDESV (reference sequence). This CDR3 contains 15 residues. The CDR3 protein is CASSFRQPAYNEQFF. In DNA, the CDR3 is TGTGCCAGCAGCTTCCGACAACCGGCCTACAATGAGCAGTTCTTC.

V and J are TRBV5-4 and TRBJ2-7; a weak D match, TRBD2 (6 bases). Germline assignment: CDR1 SGHNT and CDR2 YYREEE (reference sequence). This CDR3 spans 15 amino acids. Trimming stripped 5 bases from V and 4 bases from J, with 19 bases between. For the CDR3, the DNA is TGTGCCAGCAGTCGCGGGGTAGCTGGAGGGTACGAGCAGTACTTC. Its protein is CASSRGVAGGYEQYF. The full variable domain, its missing parts supplied by reference TRBV5-4 and TRBJ2-7, is ETGVTQSPTHLIKTRGQQVTLRCSSQSGHNTVSWYQQALGQGPQFIFQYYREEENGRGNFPPRFSGLQFPNYSSELNVNALELDDSALYLCASSRGVAGGYEQYFGPGTRLTVT.

V usage is TRBV18 and J usage is TRBJ1-1, with D hard to call. The V gene lost 5 bases and the J gene lost 6 bases, with 19 bases spanning the gap. The CDR3 covers 15 residues. Germline CDR1 reads KGHSH; CDR2 reads LQKENI. CDR3 sequence reads: CASSFTPQTDSEAFF. The CDR3 DNA reads as TGTGCCAGCTCATTTACCCCGCAAACGGACTCTGAAGCTTTCTTT. The complete variable domain, with remaining parts taken from reference TRBV18 and TRBJ1-1, reads NAGVMQNPRHLVRRRGQEARLRCSPMKGHSHVYWYRQLPEEGLKFMVYLQKENIIDESGMPKERFSAEFPKEGPSILRIQQVVRGDSAAYFCASSFTPQTDSEAFFGQGTRLTVV.

This chain joins TRBV5-1 and TRBJ2-1; 14 bases line up with TRBD2. Germline V gene lookup returns CDR1 SGHRS and CDR2 YFSETQ. This CDR3 comprises 15 residues. V lost 7 bases, J lost 3 bases, and 3 bases stayed unmatched. CDR3 DNA sequence: TGCGCCAGCTTCGGGACTAGCGGGGGCTACAATGAGCAGTTCTTC. Translating it yields CASFGTSGGYNEQFF.

The chain combines TRBV2 with TRBJ2-5; D is perhaps TRBD1 (5 bases). V lost 4 bases and J 5 bases, leaving 14 bases between the germline ends. Germline CDR1 is SNHLY and CDR2 is FYNNEI. The CDR3 is made up of 14 amino acids. CDR3 loop: CASSGQTTGETQYF. CDR3 in DNA: TGTGCCAGCAGTGGACAGACAACCGGGGAGACCCAGTACTTC. The whole variable domain, remainder taken from reference TRBV2 and TRBJ2-5, is EPEVTQTPSHQVTQMGQEVILRCVPISNHLYFYWYRQILGQKVEFLVSFYNNEISEKSEIFDDQFSVERPDGSNFTLKIRSTKLEDSAMYFCASSGQTTGETQYFGPGTRLLVL.

This sequence joins TRBV5-1 and TRBJ2-5; TRBD2 matches at 7 bases. The V gene end was trimmed by 6 bases and the J gene end by 5 bases; junction bases not matched to a gene: 4. This CDR3 region has 12 residues. Germline V gives CDR1 SGHRS, CDR2 YFSETQ. The CDR3, as DNA: TGCGCCAGCAAAGAGGGAGGGGAGACCCAGTACTTC. Its translation is CASKEGGETQYF.

This clone has only one observation. The gene calls are TRBV27 and TRBJ1-1; TRBD1 aligns across 9 bases. Germline CDR1 reads MNHEY; CDR2 reads SMNVEV (reference sequence). The CDR3 runs to 13 residues. V was clipped by 7 bases and J by 11 bases; unmatched bases: 11. Here the CDR3 DNA reads TGTGCCAGCAACCTCCATCCCGGGACAGGGGCTTTCTTT. Translated: CASNLHPGTGAFF.

The chain couples TRBV14 to TRBJ2-3; perhaps TRBD1 as D (6 bases). The CDR3 contains 17 residues. Between the trimmed V and J ends, which lost 1 base and 2 bases, there was a span of 16 bases. From germline, CDR1 is SGHDN and CDR2 FVKESK. The CDR3 DNA is TGTGCCAGCAGCCAAGTAGACAGGACTTTCTTCACAGATACGCAGTATTTT. Protein product: CASSQVDRTFFTDTQYF.

This clone was observed a handful of times. The chain is built from TRBV9 and TRBJ1-4, with 11 bases that match TRBD1. Germline assignment: CDR1 SGDLS and CDR2 YYNGEE. V lost 4 bases to trimming and J lost 3 bases; unmatched junction nucleotides: 11. The CDR3 loop spans 18 amino acids. The CDR3 protein is CASSLGTGGFWANEKLFF. CDR3 in DNA: TGTGCCAGCAGCCTTGGGACAGGGGGTTTCTGGGCTAATGAAAAACTGTTTTTT.

V usage is TRBV4-1 and J usage is TRBJ2-3; no reliable D call. CDR3 length: 14 amino acids. The germline V gene has CDR1 MGHRA and CDR2 YSYEKL. V was clipped by 4 bases and J by 2 bases, with 10 bases between them. CDR3 loop: CASSPPANTDTQYF. The CDR3 bases are TGCGCCAGCAGCCCCCCCGCGAACACAGATACGCAGTATTTT.

This clone was recorded a few times. The rearrangement uses TRBV7-9 and TRBJ1-3; a weak D match, TRBD1 (6 bases). Trimming removed 3 bases from V and 2 bases from J, with 20 bases in between. This CDR3 has 18 residues. Germline loops: CDR1 SEHNR, CDR2 FQNEAQ (reference sequence). CDR3 in amino acids: CASSLARGRGGPGNTIYF. The CDR3 nucleotides read TGTGCCAGCAGCTTGGCCAGGGGACGGGGCGGTCCTGGAAACACCATATATTTT.

The rearrangement links TRBV4-3 to TRBJ2-1, with D perhaps matching TRBD1 (5 bases). V lost 0 bases, J lost 8 bases, and 8 bases lay in between. This CDR3 is built from 13 residues. The germline V gene encodes CDR1 LGHNA and CDR2 YSLEER. For the CDR3, the DNA is TGCGCCAGCAGCCAAGAAGGCAGGGATGAGCAGTTCTTC. Its translation is CASSQEGRDEQFF.

Here the CDR3 DNA reads TGTGCCAGCAGCTTGGTCTCCAGTTCACCCCTCCACTTT. Its translation: CASSLVSSSPLHF. This chain uses TRBV5-4 with TRBJ1-6; no firm D call. The CDR3 length is 13 residues. Germline V gives CDR1 SGHNT, CDR2 YYREEE (reference sequence). Trimming stripped 0 bases from V and 9 bases from J, with 7 bases between.

V and J are TRBV5-1 and TRBJ2-1, with TRBD2 matching 14 bases. V lost 0 bases, J lost 9 bases, and 5 bases stayed unmatched. The V gene's germline CDR1 is SGHRS and CDR2 YFSETQ. This CDR3 region has 16 residues. CDR3 in amino acids: CASSLETSGGAGEQFF. CDR3 nucleotides: TGCGCCAGCAGCTTGGAGACTAGCGGGGGGGCAGGTGAGCAGTTCTTC. The full variable domain, its missing parts supplied by reference TRBV5-1 and TRBJ2-1, is KAGVTQTPRYLIKTRGQQVTLSCSPISGHRSVSWYQQTPGQGLQFLFEYFSETQRNKGNFPGRFSGRQFSNSRSEMNVSTLELGDSALYLCASSLETSGGAGEQFFGPGTRLTVL.

The chain combines TRBV5-1 with TRBJ1-6, with 9 nucleotides matching TRBD1. This CDR3 region has 19 residues. Germline-derived CDR1 and CDR2 are SGHRS and YFSETQ. Trimming cost V 4 bases and J 5 bases; bases outside gene matches: 16. The DNA of the CDR3 is TGCGCCAGCAGCACCGGACAGGGGATCGCGAGTGGGGATAATTCACCCCTCCACTTT. Translating it yields CASSTGQGIASGDNSPLHF.

This rearrangement joins TRBV19 to TRBJ1-1; maybe TRBD1 (6 bases). The CDR3 is made up of 16 amino acids. V was pared by 3 bases and J by 0 bases, with 14 bases between. CDR1 and CDR2 (germline): LNHDA, SQIVND (reference sequence). CDR3 amino acids: CASSMGAGNMNTEAFF. CDR3 in DNA: TGTGCCAGTAGTATGGGGGCAGGAAACATGAACACTGAAGCTTTCTTT.

The V gene is TRBV11-2, the J gene TRBJ2-7, with D perhaps TRBD2 (7 bases). From germline, CDR1 is SGHAT and CDR2 FQNNGV. V gave up 5 bases and J gave up 7 bases, with 21 bases separating them. The CDR3 sequence is 15 residues long. CDR3 sequence (DNA): TGTGCCAGCAGCCCGATGTCAACGGGAGGACAGGAGCAGTACTTC. Translating gives CASSPMSTGGQEQYF. The complete variable domain, with remaining parts taken from reference TRBV11-2 and TRBJ2-7, reads EAGVAQSPRYKIIEKRQSVAFWCNPISGHATLYWYQQILGQGPKLLIQFQNNGVVDDSQLPKDRFSAERLKGVDSTLKIQPAKLEDSAVYLCASSPMSTGGQEQYFGPGTRLTVT.